These T cell receptor beta chains were read from a single sample in a study of Graves' ophthalmopathy and Graves' hyperthyroidism. TCRdb reprocessed the multiplex PCR reads with MiXCR, giving one entry per CDR3 protein. This sample has about 500,000 distinct CDR3 sequences, with around an eighth found just once. Source material: blood. Source of these receptors: a woman aged 30 to 39 with Graves' ophthalmopathy. The CDR3 runs from the conserved cysteine through the conserved F or W. Each record gives: J gene, V gene, clone size, D gene, CDR3 protein, CDR3 DNA. The D gene is left open where the match is weak. The listing skips clone size in some rows; elsewhere it reads once, few, many or a size class.

TRBJ2-5 TRBV14 - - CASSQGGTRSGETQYF TGTGCCAGCAGCCAAGGGGGGACACGCTCCGGTGAGACCCAGTACTTC
TRBJ2-5 TRBV2 - - CASPNNEGLQETQYF TGTGCCAGCCCGAACAATGAGGGGCTCCAAGAGACCCAGTACTTC
TRBJ1-5 TRBV6-1 many - CASSAGGNQPQHF TGTGCCAGCAGTGCAGGGGGCAATCAGCCCCAGCATTTT
TRBJ1-1 TRBV12-3/TRBV12-4 many - CVGGGKMNTEAFF TGTGTAGGCGGGGGAAAGATGAACACTGAAGCTTTCTTT
TRBJ1-1 TRBV20-1 - TRBD1 CSASLWTGGVSTEAFF TGCAGTGCTAGCTTATGGACAGGGGGCGTGAGCACTGAAGCTTTCTTT
TRBJ1-1 TRBV5-1 - - CATSGGGTTEAFF TGCGCCACCTCGGGGGGGGGGACCACTGAAGCTTTCTTT
TRBJ2-5 TRBV14 many - CASSQVQETQYF TGTGCCAGCAGCCAAGTCCAAGAGACCCAGTACTTC
TRBJ2-7 TRBV6-5 many TRBD2 CASRLAENYEQYF TGTGCCAGCAGACTAGCGGAGAACTACGAGCAGTACTTC
TRBJ1-6 TRBV6-5 - - CASSYYGQLNSPLHF TGTGCCAGCAGTTACTACGGACAGCTTAATTCACCCCTCCACTTT
TRBJ2-5 TRBV27 many TRBD1 CASSPIGSEGGNPNTQYF TGTGCCAGCAGTCCTATCGGATCAGAAGGGGGCAATCCCAACACCCAGTACTTC
TRBJ2-7 TRBV12-3/TRBV12-4 - TRBD1 CASRWTGGGYEQYF TGTGCCAGCAGGTGGACAGGTGGAGGTTACGAGCAGTACTTC
TRBJ2-5 TRBV7-9 many TRBD1 CASSSNHRGKEETQYF TGTGCCAGCAGCTCGAACCACAGGGGGAAGGAAGAGACCCAGTACTTC
TRBJ1-2 TRBV29-1 many TRBD1 CSALQGHYYGYTF TGCAGCGCCCTACAGGGGCACTACTATGGCTACACCTTC
TRBJ2-2 TRBV12-3/TRBV12-4 many TRBD1 CASRGWTGDTGELFF TGTGCCAGCAGGGGTTGGACAGGGGACACCGGGGAGCTGTTTTTT
TRBJ2-7 TRBV6-1 many - CASSEMEGEWYEQYF TGTGCCAGCAGCGAGATGGAGGGTGAGTGGTACGAGCAGTACTTC
TRBJ1-1 TRBV12-3/TRBV12-4 many - CASSSGFTEAFF TGTGCCAGCAGTTCCGGCTTCACTGAAGCTTTCTTT
TRBJ2-7 TRBV28 - - CASSPRRAVGYF TGTGCCAGCAGTCCTAGGAGGGCAGTAGGGTACTTC
TRBJ2-7 TRBV5-1 many TRBD2 CASRASGSTSYEQYF TGCGCCAGCAGGGCTAGCGGGAGTACGTCCTACGAGCAGTACTTC
TRBJ2-2 TRBV6-5 many - CATQDTGELFF TGTGCCACTCAAGACACCGGGGAGCTGTTTTTT
TRBJ1-1 TRBV9 - TRBD1 CASSTLPQGDSEAFF TGTGCCAGCAGCACACTGCCACAGGGGGACTCTGAAGCTTTCTTT
TRBJ2-2 TRBV6-5 - TRBD2 CASSYPGLAGGSGELFF TGTGCCAGCAGTTACCCCGGACTAGCGGGAGGGAGCGGGGAGCTGTTTTTT
TRBJ2-5 TRBV27 - TRBD1 CASRPTGGAETQYF TGTGCCAGCAGGCCGACAGGGGGCGCGGAGACCCAGTACTTC
TRBJ1-5 TRBV14 many - CASSHPGGAAQHF TGTGCCAGCAGCCACCCCGGAGGGGCGGCCCAGCATTTT
TRBJ2-3 TRBV7-8 many - CASSQGDTQYF TGTGCCAGCAGCCAGGGAGATACGCAGTATTTT
TRBJ2-2 TRBV20-1 few TRBD1 CSAREGTGSTGELFF TGCAGTGCTAGAGAGGGGACAGGGTCAACCGGGGAGCTGTTTTTT
TRBJ2-2 TRBV11-1 - - CASSLEARMGGNTGELFF TGTGCCAGCAGCTTAGAAGCTCGAATGGGAGGGAACACCGGGGAGCTGTTTTTT
TRBJ2-7 TRBV28 many - CASSLRCYQYF TGTGCCAGCAGTTTAAGGTGTTACCAGTACTTC
TRBJ2-7 TRBV6-5 many - CASSYSTGISYEQYF TGTGCCAGCAGTTACTCTACAGGAATCTCCTACGAGCAGTACTTC
TRBJ1-5 TRBV27 many TRBD1 CASSHDREDQPQHF TGTGCCAGCAGTCACGACAGGGAAGATCAGCCCCAGCATTTT
TRBJ2-7 TRBV18 many - CASSPNPQGYEQYF TGTGCCAGCTCACCTAACCCACAGGGCTACGAGCAGTACTTC
TRBJ1-5 TRBV28 - TRBD1 CATRYRGNNQPQHF TGTGCCACCAGATACAGGGGGAACAATCAGCCCCAGCATTTT
TRBJ1-1 TRBV5-5 - - CASSLRSGRMNTVAFF TGTGCCAGCAGCTTGCGATCTGGCCGCATGAACACTGTAGCTTTCTTT
TRBJ2-7 TRBV28 - TRBD2 CASSPPASGIIYEQYF TGTGCCAGCAGCCCTCCCGCTAGCGGGATTATATACGAGCAGTACTTC